This is a list of T cell receptor beta chains from one sample in a study of blood T cell repertoires in COVID-19. Assay used: immunoSEQ multiplex PCR; TCRdb lists only in-frame clones, some missing. The data contain 300,000 to 400,000 clones, 87% of them seen just once; the ten biggest clones take up roughly a tenth. Sequencing input: peripheral blood. These receptors all come from a man aged 25-40 years with COVID-19, enrolled during active disease. Both conserved end residues are part of each CDR3. A D gene is named only where the DNA matches it firmly. Where a row states a size, it is once, few, many or the class of an expanded clone; other rows omit it.

j_call,d_call,clone_size,cdr3_length,v_call,cdr3_nt,cdr3_aa
TRBJ1-2,TRBD1,-,13,TRBV5-6,TGTGCCAGCAGCTTGGGGACAGGGGATGGCTACACCTTC,CASSLGTGDGYTF
TRBJ1-1,TRBD1,-,15,TRBV7-2,TGTGCCAGCAGCCCCTGGACAGGGGCGGGCACTGAAGCTTTCTTT,CASSPWTGAGTEAFF
TRBJ2-2,TRBD2,-,15,TRBV20-1,TGCAGTGCTAGTCTAGCGGGAGGTCGATCCGGGGAGCTGTTTTTT,CSASLAGGRSGELFF
TRBJ1-2,TRBD1,-,13,TRBV6-5,TGTGCCAGCAGTCGGGACAGGGCATCGCGGTCCACCTTC,CASSRDRASRSTF
TRBJ1-4,TRBD1,-,16,TRBV9,TGTGCCAGCAGCCCGGGACAGAGGACAACTAATGAAAAACTGTTTTTT,CASSPGQRTTNEKLFF
TRBJ1-1,-,-,13,TRBV4-3,TGCGCCAGCAGCCAAGGAGGTGTCACTGAAGCTTTCTTT,CASSQGGVTEAFF
TRBJ1-6,-,-,14,TRBV27,TGTGCCAGCAGTTGGACAGATGATAATTCACCCCTCCACTTT,CASSWTDDNSPLHF
TRBJ2-7,TRBD2,-,16,TRBV6-5,TGTGCCAGCAGTTACTCGCTAACTAGCGGCTACTACGAGCAGTACTTC,CASSYSLTSGYYEQYF
TRBJ2-1,-,-,13,TRBV6-5,TGTGCCAGCAGTAGGGAGATATTCAACGAGCAGTTCTTC,CASSREIFNEQFF
TRBJ2-4,TRBD2,-,14,TRBV20-1,TGCAGTGCTAGTGCCAGCGGGGGTATAAACATTCAGTACTTC,CSASASGGINIQYF
TRBJ2-5,-,once,13,TRBV19,TGTGCCAGTAAGGGACAAGTCCAAGAGACCCAGTACTTC,CASKGQVQETQYF
TRBJ2-7,-,few,13,TRBV5-1,TGCGCCAGCAGCTATAGCGGTACCTACGAGCAGTACTTC,CASSYSGTYEQYF
TRBJ2-3,TRBD2,-,17,TRBV27,TGTGCCAGCAGTTTAGGGTGGCGGGAGGGCCTCACAGATACGCAGTATTTT,CASSLGWREGLTDTQYF
TRBJ2-1,-,-,12,TRBV29-1,TGCAGCAGCGGGACACTCTACAATGAGCAGTTCTTC,CSSGTLYNEQFF
TRBJ2-1,-,-,15,TRBV9,TGTGCCAGCAGCGTAGATGAGATTCCCTACAATGAGCAGTTCTTC,CASSVDEIPYNEQFF
TRBJ2-4,TRBD2,-,20,TRBV28,TGTGCCAGCAGTTTGGACCCCCGGGGGACTAGCGGGAGGGAGAAAAACATTCAGTACTTC,CASSLDPRGTSGREKNIQYF
TRBJ2-7,TRBD1,-,16,TRBV27,TGTGCCAGCAGTGGGCAAGGACAGGGCCTCACCTACGAGCAGTACTTC,CASSGQGQGLTYEQYF
TRBJ2-7,TRBD1,-,16,TRBV10-3,TGTGCCATCACTGAGAGGGGAAACAGGGGGATTAACGAGCAGTACTTC,CAITERGNRGINEQYF
TRBJ2-6,TRBD1,-,17,TRBV5-4,TGTGCACATAAACAGGGGAACTCTCTCTCTGGGGCCAACGTCCTGACTTTC,CAHKQGNSLSGANVLTF
TRBJ2-5,-,-,15,TRBV7-2,TGTGCCAGCAGCTTAGTATTACAGGGAGAAGAGACCCAGTACTTC,CASSLVLQGEETQYF
TRBJ2-1,TRBD1,-,13,TRBV28,TGTGCCAGCGGACAGGTGAACTACAATGAGCAGTTCTTC,CASGQVNYNEQFF
TRBJ2-7,-,-,14,TRBV18,TGTGCCAGCTCACTAGCCGGGACTGCATACGAGCAGTACTTC,CASSLAGTAYEQYF
TRBJ1-2,-,-,18,TRBV27,TGTGCCAGCAGTTTATCTTCCCGGCAGGGTGTGGGCGAATTAGGCTACACCTTC,CASSLSSRQGVGELGYTF
TRBJ2-7,-,-,15,TRBV7-2,TGTGCCAGCAGCTCCGCTCTCCAAACAAGCTACGAGCAGTACTTC,CASSSALQTSYEQYF